The 7 T cell receptor beta chains listed next were all sequenced from one sample in a study of blood T cells in healthy people across ages. A second 7 to 11 cycle PCR used barcoded and J-beta primers. TCRdb fed the 5' RACE reads into MiXCR, producing one record per CDR3 protein. The data show under 2,000,000 distinct CDR3 sequences, just under 50% seen once. Sample: blood. The receptor set was obtained from a woman aged 40-49 years in good health.

This clonotype was seen once. The chain is built from TRBV3-1 and TRBJ2-3; the D call may be TRBD1 or TRBD2 (5 bases each). Trimming cost V 0 bases and J 0 bases, with 13 bases left between them. Germline V gene lookup returns CDR1 LGHDT and CDR2 YNNKEL (reference sequence). There are 17 residues in the CDR3. CDR3 bases: TGTGCCAGCAGCCAAGAGGGACGGGGACCTAGCACAGATACGCAGTATTTT. It is translated as CASSQEGRGPSTDTQYF.

The rearrangement joins TRBV24-1 to TRBJ1-2; 9 bases align to TRBD1. The length of the CDR3 is 15 residues. In germline, CDR1 is KGHDR, CDR2 SFDVKD. The J segment lost 6 bases and the V segment lost 4 bases, leaving 8 bases of the junction unmatched. For the CDR3, the DNA is TGTGCCACCAGTGAGTCGGGACAGGGAGTCGATGGCTACACCTTC. As protein: CATSESGQGVDGYTF.

This clonotype was counted between two and nine times. This rearrangement joins TRBV7-2 to TRBJ2-3; a weak D match, TRBD1 (5 bases). Germline values: CDR1 SGHTA, CDR2 FQGNSA. V was clipped by 3 bases and J by 3 bases, with 13 bases between them. The CDR3 spans 15 residues. The CDR3 coding sequence is TGTGCCAGCAGCTTTAGACAGTTTGGGACAGATACGCAGTATTTT. Its protein is CASSFRQFGTDTQYF. Together with reference TRBV7-2 and TRBJ2-3, the CDR3 gives the full variable domain: GAGVSQSPSNKVTEKGKDVELRCDPISGHTALYWYRQSLGQGLEFLIYFQGNSAPDKSGLPSDRFSAERTGGSVSTLTIQRTQQEDSAVYLCASSFRQFGTDTQYFGPGTRLTVL.

This rearrangement joins TRBV11-2 to TRBJ1-2, with 8 bases matching TRBD1. The length of the CDR3 is 17 residues. V was pared by 5 bases and J by 2 bases, with 13 bases of the junction left unmatched. Germline V lookup: CDR1 SGHAT, CDR2 FQNNGV. The CDR3 loop reads CASSPPVAGQGNYGYTF. CDR3 DNA sequence: TGTGCCAGCAGCCCCCCCGTAGCAGGACAGGGAAACTATGGCTACACCTTC.

This chain connects TRBV2 to TRBJ1-5, with 12 positions matching TRBD1. The CDR3 runs 13 residues. Trimming cost V 10 bases and J 6 bases; bases outside gene matches: 4. Germline-derived CDR1 and CDR2 are SNHLY and FYNNEI. The CDR3 DNA reads TGTGCCATGGGGACAGGGGGCGGTCAGCCCCAGCATTTT. Translation: CAMGTGGGQPQHF.

This clonotype was found a few times. The chain employs TRBV7-8 and TRBJ2-5; 11 nucleotides line up with TRBD2. This CDR3 spans 14 amino acids. Germline V gene sequence: CDR1 SGHVS, CDR2 FQNEAQ. V gave up 5 bases and J gave up 4 bases; unmatched junction bases: 3. CDR3 sequence (DNA): TGTGCCAGCAGCGCTAGCGGGGGGAGAGAGACCCAGTACTTC. As protein: CASSASGGRETQYF. The variable domain in full, completed from reference TRBV7-8 and TRBJ2-5, reads GAGVSQSPRYKVAKRGQDVALRCDPISGHVSLFWYQQALGQGPEFLTYFQNEAQLDKSGLPSDRFFAERPEGSVSTLKIQRTQQEDSAVYLCASSASGGRETQYFGPGTRLLVL.

As concerns this clonotype: A read error may produce the germline difference seen at one junction end. This rearrangement joins TRBV25-1 to TRBJ2-6; D could derive from TRBD1 or TRBD2 (5 bases each). The CDR3 runs to 17 residues. Per the germline V gene, CDR1 is MGHDK and CDR2 is SYGVNS. CDR3 residues: CASRGIEEGSGANVPTF. As DNA, the CDR3 is TGTGCCAGCAGGGGAATTGAAGAGGGCTCTGGGGCCAACGTCCCGACTTTC.